This T cell receptor beta chain was captured in a study of regulatory T cells in long-lasting Graves disease. Study-level findings and limits: It was in persistent disease that TRBV28, TRBJ1-2 and TRBJ2-5 were favored.

Time point in this sample: newly diagnosed GD, antithyroid drugs for less than 3 months. RNA from PBMCs was the source of the TCR library. In building TCR beta libraries, iRepertoire HTBI primers were used together with Arm-PCR of CDR3 regions. TCRdb used MiXCR to reprocess the multiplex PCR reads, holding one entry per CDR3 protein. The sample records about 440,000 distinct CDR3 sequences, about a sixth being singletons. This clonotype was seen ten or more times. Its antigen remains unidentified. The CDR3 consists of 14 residues. Trimming took 4 bases from V and 1 from J; bases not matched to a gene: 1. These data were also reused for a study on T cells in Graves' hyperthyroidism and ophthalmopathy.

The rearrangement joins TRBV12-3 or TRBV12-4 to TRBJ2-4; 7 nucleotides agree with TRBD2. Sequenced material: peripheral blood mononuclear cells (PBMCs), taken at new diagnosis, from a patient treated with antithyroid drugs. The sequence was obtained from a woman between 18 and 30 years old with Graves disease. The CDR3 spells CASSSGGAKNIQYF. The CDR3 DNA reads as TGTGCCAGCAGTTCCGGGGGGGCCAAAAACATTCAGTACTTC.